Given below is one T cell receptor (beta chain) in context. The antigen is undetermined. CDR1 is SGHAT and CDR2 is FQNNGV in the germline V gene. V was clipped by 3 bases and J by 2 bases; unmatched bases: 6. The CDR3 sequence is 15 residues long. These data originate in a study of T cell responses to AZD1222 COVID-19 vaccine. Study findings and constraints: White British people made up most donors, females outnumbered males, and clonal diversity was possibly underestimated.

Sequencing was performed with immunoSEQ multiplex PCR; in TCRdb, only in-frame clones are kept and a portion is missing. The sample holds about 120,000 clones, 90% seen once. The chain employs TRBV11-2 and TRBJ2-7; 8 bases line up with TRBD1. The TCR was taken from an adult in good health. Source: peripheral blood, taken on day 0 of MenACWY control vaccination. The CDR3 here is CASSFGQGVPYEQYV. The CDR3 nucleotides are TGTGCCAGCAGCTTCGGACAGGGAGTTCCCTACGAGCAGTACGTC.